The TCR beta chain under discussion was sequenced for a study of glioma-infiltrating T cells after dendritic cell vaccination. Study-wide results and limits: Few patients contributed both blood and tumor specimens. Longer survival after dendritic cell vaccination followed higher pretreatment TIL content.

Measured with immunoSEQ multiplex PCR; TCRdb has only the in-frame clones, and not every one. The sample yields around 100,000 clones, around 86% seen once. A remark on this clone: Its antigen is not identified.

Losses at the gene ends were 6 bases for V and 8 bases for J; bases not matched to a gene: 6. Germline-derived CDR1 and CDR2 are LNHNV and YYDKDF (reference sequence). There are 14 residues in the CDR3. Stated time point: after dendritic cell vaccination, including at tumor progression/relapse. Selection required adequate fresh-frozen tumor tissue plus more than two years' survival data. The chain combines TRBV15 with TRBJ1-6; 8 nucleotides align to TRBD1. The TCR originated in a human donor with glioblastoma. The starting material was blood, obtained after dendritic cell vaccination. The CDR3 loop is CATSQDREHSPLHF. The CDR3 DNA is TGTGCCACCAGTCAGGACAGGGAGCATTCACCCCTCCACTTT.